These T cell receptor beta chains were read from a single sample in a study of glioma-infiltrating T cells after dendritic cell vaccination. TCRdb's table, derived via immunoSEQ multiplex PCR, lists solely in-frame clones and lacks some. In the table there are 80,000 to 100,000 clones, more than 70% of which are singletons. The sequencing here drew on blood, taken after dendritic cell vaccination. All receptors derive from a human donor with glioblastoma. Each CDR3 is given with its conserved first and last residue. Each record gives: D gene, V gene, clone size, J gene, CDR3 protein, CDR3 DNA. A D gene is named only where the DNA matches it firmly. Some rows mark clone size as missing; the rest say once, few, many or name a class of expanded clone.

D: -; V: TRBV27; size: -; J: TRBJ2-3; CDR3: CASSLRAGKQYF; DNA: TGTGCCAGCAGTTTACGAGCGGGCAAGCAGTATTTT
D: TRBD2; V: TRBV5-6; size: -; J: TRBJ2-1; CDR3: CASSLVGLAPYNEQFF; DNA: TGTGCCAGCAGCTTGGTGGGACTAGCACCCTACAATGAGCAGTTCTTC
D: -; V: TRBV14; size: -; J: TRBJ2-7; CDR3: CASRQTRVGEQYF; DNA: TGTGCCAGCAGACAAACCAGGGTGGGCGAGCAGTACTTC
D: -; V: TRBV7-2; size: -; J: TRBJ1-5; CDR3: CASSLASNQPQHF; DNA: TGTGCCAGCAGCTTAGCCTCCAATCAGCCCCAGCATTTT
D: -; V: TRBV19; size: few; J: TRBJ1-3; CDR3: CASSIGGGGNTIYF; DNA: TGTGCCAGTAGTATAGGTGGAGGTGGAAACACCATATATTTT
D: TRBD2; V: TRBV6-1; size: few; J: TRBJ2-1; CDR3: CASSEVMLGLAGRNEQFF; DNA: TGTGCCAGCAGTGAAGTCATGTTAGGACTAGCGGGACGGAATGAGCAGTTCTTC
D: -; V: TRBV4-2; size: -; J: TRBJ2-2; CDR3: CASSQQTTPGELFF; DNA: TGTGCCAGCAGCCAACAAACGACACCCGGGGAGCTGTTTTTT
D: TRBD1; V: TRBV19; size: -; J: TRBJ1-2; CDR3: CASRRTGYGYTF; DNA: TGTGCCAGTAGGCGGACAGGCTATGGCTACACCTTC
D: -; V: TRBV5-1; size: -; J: TRBJ2-1; CDR3: CASSSHRVMFNEQFF; DNA: TGCGCCAGCAGCTCCCACAGGGTAATGTTTAATGAGCAGTTCTTC
D: -; V: TRBV28; size: -; J: TRBJ1-1; CDR3: CASSQGRRNTEAFF; DNA: TGTGCCAGCAGCCAGGGGCGAAGGAACACTGAAGCTTTCTTT